The entry below gives a single T cell receptor (beta chain) sequence along with its context. This clonotype has at least ten counts. The specificity of this receptor is unknown. Per-base qualities were not stored, and no clone one base away is much larger. Trimming takes 0 bases off V and 6 bases off J; junction bases not matched to a gene: 4. Reading the germline V gene (reference sequence) gives CDR1 LNHNV and CDR2 YYDKDF. The CDR3 starts with the cysteine, ends with the phenylalanine, and has 16 residues. Here the CDR3 DNA is all that survives: 48 bases in frame from base 1. Libraries were constructed by 5' RACE. The listed sequencing device is Illumina HiSeq 2000. A universal primer binding site was introduced by template switching, and a unique molecular identifier was present in the final cDNA, enabling accurate counting of TCR cDNA molecules. First-strand cDNA for TCR alpha and beta chains was synthesized from specific primers in the conserved constant-segment region. To control for contamination, each cDNA library was double barcoded with a SMART-Mk sample barcode plus Illumina barcodes. Two successive PCR steps introduced TruSeq adapter sequences along with Illumina sample barcodes. The TCR alpha and beta cDNA libraries were sequenced on the Illumina HiSeq platform using custom primers. Under the source paper's analysis protocol: Raw reads were processed with MiGEC to extract unique molecular identifiers, and MiXCR was used to determine CDR3 positions. Recombination models were inferred per individual with the repgenHMM and IGoR tools using an EM algorithm. The analysis of shared clonotypes was done with the tcR package in R, with sharing normalized by the product of cloneset sizes. To study raw recombination free of thymic and clonal selection effects, out-of-frame nonproductive sequences were analyzed. Starting from the raw public reads, TCRdb applied fastp trimming at Q25, assembled clones with MiXCR and retained in-frame beta chains. All rows with the same CDR3 protein become a single entry with the most common DNA and genes. The V and J calls come from TCRdb's annotation, not from the publication. The sample has about 690,000 distinct CDR3 sequences on record, approximately 6% of them singletons. The ten largest clones take up 1.5% to 2% of the sample.

All donors were healthy Caucasians. The study also sequenced three unrelated non-twin adults: a male aged 18 to 29, a male aged 50 to 60 and a female aged 50 to 60. Using Miltenyi CD45RO+ enrichment and human naive T-cell isolation kits, memory (CD45RO+) and naive T cells were isolated from PBMC. The record originates from a study of identical twins (dated by TCRdb to between 2015 and 2016). About the full investigation: The study deep-sequenced TCR alpha and beta repertoires from monozygotic twins, unrelated adults of various ages and cord blood to test whether fetal clonotypes persist. Replicate twin experiments were performed at different times using different library preparation protocols to rule out contamination. What the authors observed across the whole study: Recombination models systematically underestimated out-of-frame TCR alpha sharing in monozygotic twins but agreed with sharing between unrelated individuals. Fewer insertions were carried by abundant cord blood beta clonotypes; a weaker similar trend was observed in young adult naive repertoires, while no such trend was observed in memory repertoires. Zero-insertion analyses could be partly confounded by invariant T cells such as MAIT and iNKT, though diverse VJ usage argued against such confounding for most clonotypes. In beta out-of-frame sequences, excess twin sharing was weaker, because having fewer shared sequences lowered the signal-to-noise ratio. Compared with coincidental sharing between unrelated individuals, out-of-frame TCR alpha sequences shared between twins had an excess of sequences with low generation probability. Because the same donors could not be followed over many years, conclusions were based on cross-sectional statistical analysis.

In this chain, TRBV15 is recombined with TRBJ2-1; the central 11 bases match TRBD2. The receptor's source is a man younger than 35 in good health. Sample: naive T cells sorted from blood. The cell subset or site label here, explained by the study, means: cells isolated with a human naive T-cell isolation kit. The nucleotide sequence reads TGTGCCACCAGCAGAGATCCTGGGACTAGCGGCAATGAGCAGTTCTTC. Translation gives CATSRDPGTSGNEQFF.